This T cell receptor beta chain was captured by sequencing in a study of cytomegalovirus exposure and HLA in healthy donors. Vbeta (60) and Jbeta (13) primers were used in the PCR. Clones were read by immunoSEQ multiplex PCR, and TCRdb kept only the in-frame ones, dropping some. The sample lists about 190,000 clones, 70% to 85% occurring once. J gave up 8 bases and V 1 base, and 2 bases lay outside the gene matches. The germline V gene has CDR1 SGHRS and CDR2 YFSETQ. This CDR3 has 14 residues. General study results and limits: According to the study, roughly 180 TCR beta chains were cytomegalovirus-associated. Cytomegalovirus status was reportedly diagnosed by the classifier with high specificity and sensitivity. CMV antigen specificity was confirmed in vitro for a few CMV-associated chains. Analysis performed later showed TCR beta chains linked to HLA being more clonally expanded than equally common others.

Regarding this clone: Its antigen is currently unknown.

The TCR sequence derives from a man aged 35 to 55 in good health and CMV-seropositive. The specimen was PBMCs. This sequence joins TRBV5-1 and TRBJ2-1; 11 bases are shared with TRBD2. The CDR3 DNA reads as TGCGCCAGCAGCTTGTCACTAGCGGGAGATGAGCAGTTCTTC. Translated, it gives CASSLSLAGDEQFF.